A single sample is the source of the 32 T cell receptor beta chains below, sequenced in a study of shared clonotypes between healthy human individuals. Here immunoSEQ multiplex PCR was the method, and the copy in TCRdb shows in-frame clones only, minus some. This table holds roughly 300,000 clones, roughly 84% found once. Sequencing used memory CD8+ T cells sorted from blood. The subset here: CD45RO+ cells pooled with CCR7-negative TemRA cells. The receptors were sampled from a man between 18 and 35 years old in good health.

On this clone: This specimen includes other DNA sequences encoding the same CDR3. The genes are TRBV2 and TRBJ2-5; 7 positions agree with TRBD2. The CDR3 is made up of 12 amino acids. Looked up from germline, CDR1 is SNHLY and CDR2 is FYNNEI. V dropped 3 bases and J dropped 5; count of bases not matched to a gene: 0. CDR3 nucleotide sequence: TGTGCCAGCAGTGACGGGGGGGAGACCCAGTACTTC. Translating it yields CASSDGGETQYF.

This clone was seen ten or more times. The genes are TRBV5-4 and TRBJ1-2, with TRBD1 matching 10 bases. Losses at the gene ends were 1 base for V and 2 bases for J; bases not matched to a gene: 2. Germline V gene lookup returns CDR1 SGHNT and CDR2 YYREEE (reference sequence). The CDR3 runs to 15 residues. The chain's CDR3 is CASSLRGQGNYGYTF. CDR3 DNA sequence: TGTGCCAGCAGCTTGCGGGGACAGGGGAACTATGGCTACACCTTC.

V gene TRBV11-2 combines with J gene TRBJ2-7; D is uncertain. Deletions cut 5 bases from V and 2 bases from J, with 13 bases between. The CDR3 extends over 14 amino acids. CDR1 is SGHAT and CDR2 is FQNNGV in the germline V gene. The CDR3 loop is CASSESTTPYEQYF. Here the CDR3 DNA reads TGTGCCAGCAGCGAATCGACAACACCCTACGAGCAGTACTTC.

J is TRBJ2-3 and V is TRBV13, with D possibly TRBD2 on 5 matching bases. The germline V gene has CDR1 PRHDT and CDR2 FYEKMQ (reference sequence). The CDR3 spans 13 residues. Trimming took 5 bases from V and 5 from J, leaving 11 bases between them. CDR3 loop: CASSPGTLDTQYF. CDR3 in DNA: TGTGCCAGCAGCCCGGGAACGCTAGATACGCAGTATTTT.

The rearrangement uses TRBV30 and TRBJ1-1, with D unclear. This CDR3 has 13 amino acids. Trimming removed 0 bases from V and 5 bases from J, with 10 bases in between. Germline CDR1 GTSNPN, CDR2 SVGIG (reference sequence). CDR3 sequence: CAWSVGEGTEAFF. In nucleotides, the CDR3 is TGTGCCTGGAGTGTTGGGGAAGGGACTGAAGCTTTCTTT.

The CDR3 here is CARSSRASGYNNEQFF. DNA for the CDR3: TGTGCCAGAAGCTCAAGGGCTAGCGGGTACAACAATGAGCAGTTCTTC. The chain joins TRBV7-5 to TRBJ2-1; the tabulated D call, TRBD2, remains unverified against the DNA. TRBV7-5 constitutes a pseudogene. The CDR3 runs to 16 residues.

V and J are TRBV11-2 and TRBJ2-7, with D possibly called TRBD1 or TRBD2 (5 bases each). The ends were cut back, 7 bases at V and 1 base at J, with 11 bases in the middle. The CDR3 runs 13 residues. Germline V lookup: CDR1 SGHAT, CDR2 FQNNGV. This chain's CDR3 is CASIGTGSYEQYF. DNA for the CDR3: TGTGCCAGCATCGGGACGGGTTCCTACGAGCAGTACTTC.

As to this clone: At one of its ends the junction is not consistent with the germline gene, which may arise from a read error. This chain links TRBV9 with TRBJ1-1, with unresolved D. This CDR3 is built from 12 residues. From germline, CDR1 is SGDLS and CDR2 YYNGEE. The CDR3 spells CASSVGNSEAFF. In DNA form, the CDR3 reads TGTGCCAGCAGCGTAGGGAACTCTGAAGCTTTCTTT. The full variable domain, in which reference TRBV9 and TRBJ1-1 provide the parts outside the CDR3, is DSGVTQTPKHLITATGQRVTLRCSPRSGDLSVYWYQQSLDQGLQFLIQYYNGEERAKGNILERFSAQQFPDLHSELNLSSLELGDSALYFCASSVGNSEAFFGQGTRLTVV.

CDR3 sequence reads: CATSRGAVGKNIQYF. The CDR3 DNA reads as TGTGCCACCAGCAGAGGCGCGGTAGGCAAAAACATTCAGTACTTC. The chain employs TRBV15 and TRBJ2-4; D gene unclear. Germline-derived CDR1 and CDR2 are LNHNV and YYDKDF (reference sequence). V lost 1 base, J lost 3 bases, and 10 bases lay in between. The CDR3 consists of 15 residues.

This sequence joins TRBV4-1 and TRBJ1-3; D might be TRBD1 (6 bases). V was clipped by 0 bases and J by 3 bases, with 9 bases between them. This CDR3 is built from 15 residues. CDR1 and CDR2 (germline): MGHRA, YSYEKL. CDR3 DNA sequence: TGCGCCAGCAGCCAAGACTTAGGGGGTGGAAACACCATATATTTT. Encoded protein: CASSQDLGGGNTIYF.

The chain recombines TRBV25-1 with TRBJ2-5, with no clear D. CDR1 and CDR2 from the germline V gene are MGHDK and SYGVNS. V was pared by 7 bases and J by 0 bases, with 15 bases between. CDR3 length: 15 residues. CDR3 in DNA: TGTGCCAGCACCGAGTATAGGGCAGACCAAGAGACCCAGTACTTC. Its protein is CASTEYRADQETQYF. The whole variable domain, remainder taken from reference TRBV25-1 and TRBJ2-5, is EADIYQTPRYLVIGTGKKITLECSQTMGHDKMYWYQQDPGMELHLIHYSYGVNSTEKGDLSSESTVSRIRTEHFPLTLESARPSHTSQYLCASTEYRADQETQYFGPGTRLLVL.

The chain couples TRBV27 to TRBJ1-2; 10 bases map to TRBD1. V was clipped by 0 bases and J by 4 bases; unmatched bases: 8. The CDR3 is 17 residues long. CDR1 is MNHEY and CDR2 is SMNVEV in the germline V gene (reference sequence). The CDR3: CASSLSIGTGVLYGYTF. The CDR3 DNA reads TGTGCCAGCAGTTTATCTATCGGGACAGGGGTCCTCTATGGCTACACCTTC.

The chain couples TRBV28 to TRBJ2-7; 12 bases agree with TRBD1. CDR3 length: 18 residues. CDR1 is MDHEN, CDR2 SYDVKM, per germline. The trim removed 7 bases at V and 3 bases at J, leaving 16 bases unmatched. The CDR3 DNA follows: TGTGCCAGCACCGCCGGGACAGGGGGCCGAACACCGGTCTACGAGCAGTACTTC. Amino acid sequence: CASTAGTGGRTPVYEQYF.

The rearrangement joins TRBV5-1 to TRBJ1-1, with a weak D call TRBD1 (5 bases). Germline lookup yields CDR1 SGHRS and CDR2 YFSETQ. V was shortened by 5 bases and J by 5 bases, with 10 bases between the two germline ends. The CDR3 spans 12 residues. The CDR3, as DNA: TGCGCCAGCAGTGATACAGGAACTGAAGCTTTCTTT. It encodes CASSDTGTEAFF.

The chain recombines TRBV9 with TRBJ1-1, with a possible D match to TRBD1 (6 bases). The CDR3 is 15 residues long. V lost 4 bases to trimming and J lost 4 bases, with 17 bases between them. Germline-derived CDR1 and CDR2 are SGDLS and YYNGEE. The CDR3 sequence is CASSSGWGQATEAFF. CDR3 in DNA: TGTGCCAGCAGCTCGGGCTGGGGGCAGGCCACTGAAGCTTTCTTT.

The chain links TRBV5-6 to TRBJ2-7; D possibly corresponds to TRBD1 (6 bases). The CDR3 runs to 13 residues. Between the trimmed V and J ends, which lost 4 bases and 1 base, there was a span of 9 bases. CDR1 is SGHDT, CDR2 YYEEEE, per germline. The CDR3 spells CASSPTGSYEQYF. For the CDR3, the DNA is TGTGCCAGCAGCCCCACAGGGTCCTACGAGCAGTACTTC.

V and J are TRBV10-1 and TRBJ1-1; D unclear. The ends were cut back, 8 bases at V and 4 bases at J, with 11 bases in the middle. Germline lookup yields CDR1 WNHNN and CDR2 SYGVQD (reference sequence). The CDR3 is made up of 12 amino acids. The CDR3 loop reads CASSLGSTEAFF. The CDR3 nucleotides read TGCGCCAGCTCACTGGGGAGCACTGAAGCTTTCTTT.

CDR3 region: CASSLGRLAGLTYEQYF. The CDR3 nucleotides read TGTGCCAGCAGCTTAGGGAGGCTAGCGGGCCTAACCTACGAGCAGTACTTC. The gene calls are TRBV11-2 and TRBJ2-7; the match to TRBD2 covers 8 bases. Trimming cost V 1 base and J 2 bases; bases outside gene matches: 10. The germline CDR1 and CDR2 sequences are SGHAT and FQNNGV. This CDR3 is built from 17 residues.

This sequence joins TRBV5-1 and TRBJ2-3, with D tentatively TRBD2 (6 bases). This CDR3 comprises 16 residues. The germline gives CDR1 SGHRS, CDR2 YFSETQ. V lost 2 bases to trimming and J lost 0 bases, with 13 bases between them. CDR3 region: CASSFSTSWSTDTQYF. The CDR3 DNA sequence: TGCGCCAGCAGCTTTTCGACTAGTTGGAGCACAGATACGCAGTATTTT.

The rearrangement links TRBV7-9 to TRBJ1-1, with D maybe TRBD1 (6 bases). CDR1 and CDR2 from the germline V gene are SEHNR and FQNEAQ (reference sequence). The CDR3 contains 18 residues. V lost 7 bases to trimming and J lost 2 bases, with 26 bases between them. The CDR3, as DNA: TGTGCCAGCAAAAAGGGGGAACACTATACGTTTTTCAACACTGAAGCTTTCTTT. This sequence encodes CASKKGEHYTFFNTEAFF.

This chain links TRBV5-6 with TRBJ1-5; no clear D gene. Trimming took 0 bases from V and 5 from J, leaving 6 bases between them. There are 13 residues in the CDR3. CDR1 is SGHDT, CDR2 YYEEEE, per germline. The CDR3 protein is CASSLGTYQPQHF. DNA of the CDR3: TGTGCCAGCAGCTTGGGCACCTATCAGCCCCAGCATTTT.

Comment on this clone: In the same sample, other DNA sequences code for this CDR3. The DNA for the CDR3 is TGTGCCAGCAGTTTAAGGGGCTACGAGCAGTACTTC. Residues: CASSLRGYEQYF. The chain links TRBV28 to TRBJ2-7, with D perhaps TRBD1 (5 bases). The CDR3 runs to 12 residues. Looked up from germline, CDR1 is MDHEN and CDR2 is SYDVKM. V was pared by 2 bases and J by 3 bases, with 5 bases between. The whole variable domain, filled in from reference TRBV28 and TRBJ2-7, reads DVKVTQSSRYLVKRTGEKVFLECVQDMDHENMFWYRQDPGLGLRLIYFSYDVKMKEKGDIPEGYSVSREKKERFSLILESASTNQTSMYLCASSLRGYEQYFGPGTRLTVT.

This chain joins TRBV7-9 and TRBJ1-4; 7 bases are a match to TRBD1. With 5 bases clipped from V and 4 bases from J, the junction kept 4 bases outside the gene matches. The V gene's germline CDR1 is SEHNR and CDR2 FQNEAQ (reference sequence). The CDR3 totals 14 residues. The CDR3 nucleotides are TGTGCCAGCAGCCCGGGACAGAGTAATGAAAAACTGTTTTTT. It translates to CASSPGQSNEKLFF.

This sequence joins TRBV9 and TRBJ1-4, with 12 bases identical to TRBD1. Germline V gene lookup returns CDR1 SGDLS and CDR2 YYNGEE. The junction had 9 bases not matched to a gene; V was cut back by 1 base and J by 8 bases. The CDR3 sequence is 17 residues long. The CDR3 region is CASSVWDRGRGKEKLFF. The DNA of the CDR3 is TGTGCCAGCAGCGTATGGGACAGGGGGCGCGGGAAAGAAAAACTGTTTTTT. Full variable domain (missing parts from reference TRBV9 and TRBJ1-4): DSGVTQTPKHLITATGQRVTLRCSPRSGDLSVYWYQQSLDQGLQFLIQYYNGEERAKGNILERFSAQQFPDLHSELNLSSLELGDSALYFCASSVWDRGRGKEKLFFGSGTQLSVL.

The chain combines TRBV10-3 with TRBJ2-3, with 8 bases identical to TRBD2. With V trimmed by 4 bases and J by 3 bases, 3 bases remained unmatched. Germline V gene sequence: CDR1 ENHRY, CDR2 SYGVKD. CDR3 size: 14 residues. The CDR3 DNA reads as TGTGCCATCAGTGGTAGCGGGGAGACAGATACGCAGTATTTT. This gives the protein CAISGSGETDTQYF.

The chain employs TRBV19 and TRBJ2-7; possible D gene TRBD1, 5 bases. The CDR3 extends over 13 amino acids. Germline V gives CDR1 LNHDA, CDR2 SQIVND (reference sequence). V was pared by 3 bases and J by 2 bases, with 8 bases between. CDR3 loop: CASSMTATYEQYF. For the CDR3, the DNA is TGTGCCAGTAGTATGACAGCTACCTACGAGCAGTACTTC.

The rearrangement uses TRBV28 and TRBJ1-1; D remains unclear. The germline gives CDR1 MDHEN, CDR2 SYDVKM. This CDR3 spans 13 amino acids. Between the trimmed V and J ends, which lost 3 bases and 4 bases, there was a span of 9 bases. The DNA of the CDR3 is TGTGCCAGCAGTTTTAAGGGAGGCACTGAAGCTTTCTTT. Translated: CASSFKGGTEAFF.

In this sample, this clone turned up once. The chain carries TRBV4-2 and TRBJ2-2, with 10 bases aligning to TRBD1. The CDR3 is 15 amino acids. With 3 bases clipped from V and 7 bases from J, the junction kept 5 bases outside the gene matches. Per germline, CDR1 LGHNA and CDR2 YNFKEQ. For the CDR3, the DNA is TGTGCCAGCAGCCAGACCGGGACAGGGGACGGGGAGCTGTTTTTT. Amino acids: CASSQTGTGDGELFF.

The J gene is TRBJ2-1, the V gene TRBV7-9; tentatively, D is TRBD2 (5 bases). In germline, CDR1 is SEHNR, CDR2 FQNEAQ (reference sequence). The CDR3 has 16 amino acids. Trimming cost V 7 bases and J 3 bases, with 19 bases left between them. CDR3 region: CASTDPSAALYNEQFF. In DNA, the CDR3 is TGTGCCAGCACCGACCCGTCAGCGGCGCTCTACAATGAGCAGTTCTTC.

This clone appeared many times. The chain has TRBV2 and TRBJ2-3, with no clear D. Germline CDR1 SNHLY, CDR2 FYNNEI. Trimming took 5 bases from V and 0 from J, leaving 9 bases between them. The length of the CDR3 is 14 residues. The CDR3 bases are TGTGCCAGCAGTTCCACCGCTAGCACAGATACGCAGTATTTT. Translating it yields CASSSTASTDTQYF.

CDR3 residues: CASSLGGTQSYEQYF. For the CDR3, the DNA is TGTGCCAGCAGCTTAGGAGGGACTCAATCCTACGAGCAGTACTTC. This chain links TRBV13 with TRBJ2-7, with D maybe TRBD2 (6 bases). CDR3 length: 15 amino acids. Per the germline V gene, CDR1 is PRHDT and CDR2 is FYEKMQ (reference sequence). Trimming removed 0 bases from V and 1 base from J, with 10 bases in between. The complete variable domain, with remaining parts taken from reference TRBV13 and TRBJ2-7, reads AAGVIQSPRHLIKEKRETATLKCYPIPRHDTVYWYQQGPGQDPQFLISFYEKMQSDKGSIPDRFSAQQFSDYHSELNMSSLELGDSALYFCASSLGGTQSYEQYFGPGTRLTVT.

The V and J genes are TRBV11-2 and TRBJ2-7, with D perhaps TRBD2 (6 bases). The V and J ends lost 5 bases and 3 bases respectively, with 11 bases between them. The CDR3 has 13 amino acids. Germline assignment: CDR1 SGHAT and CDR2 FQNNGV. The CDR3 spells CASSRERDYEQYF. Here the CDR3 DNA reads TGTGCCAGCAGCCGGGAGAGGGACTACGAGCAGTACTTC. The variable domain in full, with the rest retrieved from reference TRBV11-2 and TRBJ2-7, is EAGVAQSPRYKIIEKRQSVAFWCNPISGHATLYWYQQILGQGPKLLIQFQNNGVVDDSQLPKDRFSAERLKGVDSTLKIQPAKLEDSAVYLCASSRERDYEQYFGPGTRLTVT.